Listed here is a single TCR beta chain. The CDR3 sequence is 16 residues long. V shed 2 bases, J shed 1 base, and the junction held 6 bases outside the gene matches. Germline V gene data show CDR1 as MNHEY and CDR2 as SVGAGI. Sequencing was performed with immunoSEQ multiplex PCR; in TCRdb, only in-frame clones are kept and a portion is missing. The profile shows around 300,000 clones, around 91% of them singletons. This specimen belongs to a study of blood T cell repertoires in COVID-19. The V and J genes are TRBV6-5 and TRBJ1-2; 8 nucleotides align to TRBD1. The receptor comes from a woman between 40 and 50 years old with COVID-19, enrolled during active disease. The sequencing input was peripheral blood. CDR3 DNA: TGTGCCAGCAGTTACGACAGGGGTGGTGGTAACTATGGCTACACCTTC. Translation: CASSYDRGGGNYGYTF.